Below, one T cell receptor beta chain is given with its context. Looked up from germline, CDR1 is MGHRA and CDR2 is YSYEKL. V was shortened by 1 base and J by 0 bases, with 12 bases between the two germline ends. The CDR3 has 16 amino acids. Libraries were prepared by immunoSEQ multiplex PCR; TCRdb keeps only in-frame clonotypes and omits some of them. The sample comprises over 150,000 clones, approximately 85% of which are singletons, and 6.2% rests with the top ten. This specimen comes from a study of blood T cell repertoires in COVID-19. This chain links TRBV4-1 with TRBJ2-5; possible D gene TRBD1, 5 bases. The TCR sequence derives from a man in his forties who had recovered from COVID-19. Sequenced material: PBMCs or T cells enriched from blood (not recorded which). DNA of the CDR3: TGCGCCAGCAGCCAAGGGCAGGGCCCGTACCAAGAGACCCAGTACTTC. This codes for CASSQGQGPYQETQYF.